What follows is one T cell receptor beta chain and its context. This clonotype has only a few counts. Its antigen has not been determined. Nothing much larger sits one base from this clone, and base qualities are not available. Receptor libraries were prepared by PCR. The instrument given in TCRdb is Illumina HiSeq 2500. TCR library preparation used molecular barcoding, with unique molecular identifiers applied to normalize quantification of the TCRbeta repertoire. TCRdb reran the public reads through fastp at Q25 and MiXCR, keeping productive beta chains. Rows with one shared CDR3 protein collapse into an entry with the most common genes and DNA. A total of about 610,000 distinct CDR3 sequences appear in this sample, roughly a tenth of them only once. Together, the top ten hold less than 4.5% of the sample. These data originate in a study of T-cell reconstitution after alpha-beta-depleted transplantation in children (dated by TCRdb to about 2016). Context from the whole study: T-cell immune reconstitution after TCRalphabeta/CD19-depleted allogeneic hematopoietic cell transplantation in children was quantitatively tracked in the study by means of TCR repertoire profiling.

Reading the germline V gene (reference sequence) gives CDR1 MNHEY and CDR2 SMNVEV. CDR3 length: 16 amino acids, cysteine to phenylalanine. The only DNA kept is the CDR3, 48 bases in frame from the first base. Trimming at the junction amounts to 6 bases on V and 4 bases on J, and the germline ends lie 18 bases apart. This receptor chain uses TRBV27 and TRBJ1-4, with the D segment identity uncertain. This sample comprised PBMCs from the stem cell graft donor, obtained from the stem cell graft. The receptor was derived from a human donor who donated a stem cell graft to a child with acute myeloid leukemia. The nucleotides are TGTGCCAGCAGCTTGCCTGTCCGGAAGGGTAATGAAAAACTGTTTTTT. Its translation is CASSLPVRKGNEKLFF. Joined to the reference TRBV27 and TRBJ1-4 proteins, this CDR3 gives the full variable domain: EAQVTQNPRYLITVTGKKLTVTCSQNMNHEYMSWYRQDPGLGLRQIYYSMNVEVTDKGDVPEGYKVSRKEKRNFPLILESPSPNQTSLYFCASSLPVRKGNEKLFFGSGTQLSVL.